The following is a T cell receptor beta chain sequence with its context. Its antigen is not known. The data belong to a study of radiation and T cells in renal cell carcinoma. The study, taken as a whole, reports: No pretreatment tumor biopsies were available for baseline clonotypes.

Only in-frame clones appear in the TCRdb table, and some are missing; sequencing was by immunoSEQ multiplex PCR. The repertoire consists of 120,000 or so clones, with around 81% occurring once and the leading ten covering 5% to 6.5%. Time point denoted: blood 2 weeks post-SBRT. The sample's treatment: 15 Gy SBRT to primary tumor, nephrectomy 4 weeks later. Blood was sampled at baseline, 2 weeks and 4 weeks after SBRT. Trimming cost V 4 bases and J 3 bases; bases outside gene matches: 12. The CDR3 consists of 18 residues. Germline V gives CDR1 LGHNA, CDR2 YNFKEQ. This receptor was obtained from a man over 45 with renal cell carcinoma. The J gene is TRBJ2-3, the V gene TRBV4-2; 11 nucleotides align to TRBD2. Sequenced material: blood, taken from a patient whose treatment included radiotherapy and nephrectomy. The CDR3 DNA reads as TGTGCCAGCAGCCCTACTAGCGGGGGTAGCTACGGGACAGATACGCAGTATTTT. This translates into CASSPTSGGSYGTDTQYF.